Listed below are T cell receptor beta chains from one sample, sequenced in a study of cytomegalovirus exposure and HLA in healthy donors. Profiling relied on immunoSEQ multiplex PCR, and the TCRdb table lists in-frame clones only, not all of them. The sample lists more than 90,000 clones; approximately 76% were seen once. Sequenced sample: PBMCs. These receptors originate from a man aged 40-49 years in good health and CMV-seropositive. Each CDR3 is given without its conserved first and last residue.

ASSQSPSGATGELF,TRBV23-1,TRBJ2-2
ASSLQGQVIYEQY,TRBV5-5,TRBJ2-7
ASSTQRGGTYNEQF,TRBV9,TRBJ2-1
ASRGTSGYNEQF,TRBV6-5,TRBJ2-1
ASSSDYRQTGTGELF,TRBV5-1,TRBJ2-2
ASSLAEGRGNYEQY,TRBV5-1,TRBJ2-7
ASSLDGTGVNEQY,TRBV7-9,TRBJ2-7
ASGNRGNEQY,TRBV5-1,TRBJ2-7
ASSLSPLAGGPGDTQY,TRBV27,TRBJ2-3
ASTTARQAVEEKLF,TRBV19,TRBJ1-4
ASRAGTDLMEQY,TRBV27,TRBJ2-7
ASSEAGLPNEQF,TRBV10-1,TRBJ2-1
ASSPRGDEQY,TRBV18,TRBJ2-7
ASSLTGTSSGNTIY,TRBV5-5,TRBJ1-3
ASSHRALNTGELF,TRBV6-1,TRBJ2-2
ASSLGSGDYEQY,TRBV5-6,TRBJ2-7
ASSPPLNPGQGPETQY,TRBV13,TRBJ2-5
ASSELAGVNTEAF,TRBV2,TRBJ1-1
ASSLARGTEAF,TRBV7-7,TRBJ1-1
AISAGTHKGVQPQH,TRBV10-3,TRBJ1-5